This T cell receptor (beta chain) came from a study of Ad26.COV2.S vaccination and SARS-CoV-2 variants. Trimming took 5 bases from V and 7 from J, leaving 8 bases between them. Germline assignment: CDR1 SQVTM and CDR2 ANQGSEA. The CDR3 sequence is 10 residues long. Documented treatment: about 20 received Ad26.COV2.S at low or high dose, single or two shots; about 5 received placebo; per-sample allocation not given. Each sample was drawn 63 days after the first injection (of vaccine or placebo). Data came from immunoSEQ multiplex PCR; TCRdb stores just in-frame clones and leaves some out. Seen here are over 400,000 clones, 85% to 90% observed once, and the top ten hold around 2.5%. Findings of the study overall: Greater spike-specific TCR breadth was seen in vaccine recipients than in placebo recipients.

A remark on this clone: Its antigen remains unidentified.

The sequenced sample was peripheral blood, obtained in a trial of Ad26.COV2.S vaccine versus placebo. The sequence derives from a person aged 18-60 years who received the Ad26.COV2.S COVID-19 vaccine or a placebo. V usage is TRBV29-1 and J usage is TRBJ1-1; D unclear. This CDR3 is CSVRVLEAFF. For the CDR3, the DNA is TGCAGCGTTCGTGTCCTTGAAGCTTTCTTT. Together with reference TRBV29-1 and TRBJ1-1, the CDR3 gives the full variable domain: SAVISQKPSRDICQRGTSLTIQCQVDSQVTMMFWYRQQPGQSLTLIATANQGSEATYESGFVIDKFPISRPNLTFSTLTVSNMSPEDSSIYLCSVRVLEAFFGQGTRLTVV.